The TCR beta chain described here comes from a study of molecular identifiers for immune sequencing clone quantification (dated by TCRdb to the late 2010s). In the study overall: For a replicate experiment, RNA from about 21,000 or 97,000 naive CD8 T cells was divided into five aliquots, of which four were sequenced. CD8 T cells were used in a methods study to benchmark molecular-identifier clustering-based TCR repertoire sequencing (MIDCIRS) and TCR RNA copy counting.

A word on this clonotype: It has no known antigen specificity. A much larger clone sits a single nucleotide away, making a read error possible.

Naive CD8 T cell libraries were made from approximately 20,000 to 1,000,000 sorted cells using 10%, 30% or 50% of purified RNA. Naive CD8 T cells, defined as CD8+CD4-CCR7+CD45RA+, were FACS-sorted into RLT Plus buffer on a BD FACSAria II. To test detection sensitivity, Jurkat RNA equal to around 11 TCR copies was added to samples of roughly 18,000-1,000,000 naive CD8 T cells. CD8 T cells were enriched with RosetteSep CD8+ T Cell Enrichment Cocktail and Ficoll-Paque, followed by ACK red cell lysis. Sequences MNHEY (CDR1) and SVGAGI (CDR2) are obtained from the germline V gene. There are 12 amino acids in the CDR3, from cysteine to phenylalanine inclusive. The kept DNA is CDR3 alone, 36 bases in frame from the first base. The library was prepared using PCR. Instrument used: NextSeq 500. Bulk TCR libraries were prepared as previously described, using TCR primers listed in Table S5. Purification of total RNA was performed with the Qiagen AllPrep DNA/RNA kit. Before analysis, reads from multiple sequencing runs of the same library were pooled. Per the source publication's procedure: Reads were retained only if the reads had an exact TCR constant sequence, and the retained reads were trimmed to 150 nt and grouped according to their 12-nt molecular barcodes. Reads within each barcode group were sub-clustered using a 15% Levenshtein threshold, and quality-weighted consensus sequences were constructed for each RNA molecule. Non-functional sequences were excluded, and lower-count sequences lying one edit away from another sequence were also excluded. On the basis of fitting two negative binomial distributions, barcode sub-clusters with fewer than 20% of the maximum read count were discarded. TCRdb passed the public sequencing reads through fastp at Q25 and MiXCR, retaining productive beta sequences. Each record represents a unique CDR3 protein, reported with the most common genes and DNA among its rows. Here the V and J calls rest on TCRdb's processing, not on the authors' analysis. This sample has around 100,000 distinct CDR3 sequences in its table, and approximately 40% of those were observed once. The ten most abundant clones make up less than 5% of the sample.

General findings and caveats noted by the study authors: When barcode sub-clustering was omitted, TCR diversity was inflated by chimeric consensus sequences, with chimeras reaching as high as 47%. Highly expanded clone sizes could be underestimated if identical TCR molecules share a barcode. Modeling estimated 3 to 3.5 recovered TCR RNA copies per cell, compared with about ten by digital PCR, which implies about 32% capture efficiency. Spiked-in Jurkat TCR RNA equivalent to a single cell was reported to be detectable even among 850,000 to 1,000,000 naive CD8 T cells. Clones above 20 RNA copies held over 98% of molecules in CMV-specific effector cells but under 1% in naive cells. Spiked-in Jurkat TCR RNA (approximately 10 copies' worth), which is not part of the donor repertoire, was contained in the naive libraries.

The receptor chain draws on TRBV6-5 and TRBJ2-7; the D gene cannot be named for sure. The receptor's source is a human donor in good health. Some libraries in this study had Jurkat cell RNA spiked in. The specimen sequenced was naive CD8+ T cells from blood, with Jurkat cell RNA spiked in. In the paper's terms, the cell subset or site label means: FACS-sorted CD8+CD4-CCR7+CD45RA+ naive T cells. At the DNA level, the sequence is TGTGCCAGCAGTTATTCATCCCACGAGCGGTACTTC. This codes for CASSYSSHERYF.